This entry is about one T cell receptor (beta chain). These data are taken from a study of blood T cells in healthy people across ages. V was clipped by 4 bases and J by 4 bases, with 16 bases between them. The CDR3 consists of 15 residues. Germline assignment: CDR1 MDHEN and CDR2 SYDVKM. A second PCR of about 6 to 12 cycles used a sample-barcoded 5' primer and a J-beta primer mix. TCRdb used MiXCR to reprocess the 5' RACE reads, holding one entry per CDR3 protein. The sample lists fewer than 950,000 distinct CDR3 sequences, about 53% seen once, with 40% to 50% in the top ten. Sequenced material: blood. This TCR was sampled from a man older than 75 in good health. V and J are TRBV28 and TRBJ1-2; D is perhaps TRBD1 (5 bases). The CDR3: CASSSIREGSYGYTF. CDR3 DNA sequence: TGTGCCAGCAGTTCGATCAGGGAGGGAAGCTATGGCTACACCTTC.